These T cell receptor beta chains were read from a single sample in a study of OX40 agonist ivuxolimab in advanced cancers. The data were produced by immunoSEQ multiplex PCR, yet TCRdb's version contains in-frame clones alone and is incomplete. The sample has over 100,000 clones, about 92% seen once. The sample here was CD4+ or CD8+ T cells sorted from blood, taken in a trial of the OX40 agonist ivuxolimab. The receptors come from an adult with an advanced solid tumor such as melanoma, head and neck, liver or kidney cancer. The CDR3 runs from the conserved cysteine through the conserved F or W. The D gene is left open where the match is weak. For some rows the clone size is stated as once, few or many, or as a class when expanded; others skip it.

NA	NA	TRBV9	TRBJ2-2	CASSVDVTGELFF	TGTGCCAGCAGCGTAGACGTCACCGGGGAGCTGTTTTTT
NA	NA	TRBV6-5	TRBJ1-1	CASQNRAGDTEAFF	TGTGCCAGTCAAAACAGGGCCGGTGACACTGAAGCTTTCTTT
once	NA	TRBV19	TRBJ1-2	CASSISRDGRWSYTF	TGTGCCAGTAGTATTTCTCGGGACGGCAGGTGGTCCTACACCTTC
NA	TRBD2	TRBV5-1	TRBJ2-1	CASSFLAGGTPQQFF	TGCGCCAGCAGCTTCCTAGCGGGGGGTACACCGCAGCAGTTCTTC
once	TRBD1	TRBV6-1	TRBJ2-7	CASSEARQGSYEQYF	TGTGCCAGCAGTGAGGCCCGACAGGGTAGTTACGAGCAGTACTTC
NA	NA	TRBV7-2	TRBJ2-1	CASSLEQKQFF	TGTGCCAGCAGCTTAGAACAGAAGCAGTTCTTC
NA	NA	TRBV5-6	TRBJ2-3	CASSFGTDTQYF	TGTGCCAGCAGTTTTGGGACAGATACGCAGTATTTT
NA	NA	TRBV18	TRBJ1-2	CASSPQGTYGYTF	TGTGCCAGCTCACCACAGGGGACTTATGGCTACACCTTC
NA	NA	TRBV9	TRBJ1-2	CASSVSPGSYGYTF	TGTGCCAGCAGCGTTAGTCCGGGCAGCTATGGCTACACCTTC
NA	NA	TRBV5-4	TRBJ1-5	CASSRQGTAGNQPQHF	TGTGCCAGCAGCCGCCAGGGCACAGCGGGGAATCAGCCCCAGCATTTT
NA	TRBD1	TRBV27	TRBJ2-2	CASPGQARTGELFF	TGTGCCAGCCCCGGACAGGCGAGGACCGGGGAGCTGTTTTTT
NA	TRBD2	TRBV6-5	TRBJ2-7	CATRVAGGPYEQYF	TGTGCCACCAGGGTAGCGGGAGGGCCATACGAGCAGTACTTC
once	NA	TRBV6-5	TRBJ1-1	CASSYGRRAFF	TGTGCCAGCAGTTATGGTCGAAGAGCTTTCTTT
NA	NA	TRBV25-1	TRBJ2-4	CASSSSGVLAKNIQYF	TGTGCCAGCAGTTCGTCAGGGGTCCTAGCCAAAAACATTCAGTACTTC
NA	NA	TRBV5-1	TRBJ1-2	CASSSGTSSVNYGYTF	TGCGCCAGCAGCTCCGGGACTTCCTCTGTTAACTATGGCTACACCTTC
NA	NA	TRBV6-5	TRBJ1-2	CASSYGVGTNYGYTF	TGTGCCAGCAGTTACGGGGTCGGGACTAACTATGGCTACACCTTC
few	NA	TRBV10-3	TRBJ1-5	CAISEGSNQPQHF	TGTGCCATCAGTGAGGGAAGCAATCAGCCCCAGCATTTT
NA	TRBD1	TRBV11-2	TRBJ2-1	CASILQGANEQFF	TGTGCCAGCATCCTACAGGGGGCCAATGAGCAGTTCTTC
once	NA	TRBV6-6	TRBJ1-2	CASIDGTTTRGYTF	TGTGCCAGCATTGACGGGACCACAACTAGAGGCTACACCTTC
NA	NA	TRBV4-1	TRBJ2-5	CASSRGRIQETQYF	TGCGCCAGCAGCCGGGGACGGATACAAGAGACCCAGTACTTC
once	NA	TRBV19	TRBJ2-3	CASSMVGSGVRADTQYF	TGTGCCAGTAGTATGGTCGGTAGTGGGGTACGTGCAGATACGCAGTATTTT
NA	NA	TRBV5-4	TRBJ1-6	CASSLVRSVLHF	TGTGCCAGCAGCTTGGTACGGTCAGTCCTCCACTTT
NA	TRBD1	TRBV4-3	TRBJ1-2	CASSQENARGPVYGYTF	TGCGCCAGCAGCCAGGAAAATGCCAGGGGGCCGGTCTATGGCTACACCTTC
once	TRBD1	TRBV11-2	TRBJ1-5	CASGVGSGDRAGNQPQHF	TGTGCCAGCGGAGTAGGTTCCGGGGACAGGGCTGGCAATCAGCCCCAGCATTTT
NA	TRBD1	TRBV27	TRBJ2-7	CASSLSPGQATYEQYF	TGTGCCAGCAGTTTGTCTCCGGGACAGGCGACCTACGAGCAGTACTTC
NA	NA	TRBV5-1	TRBJ2-5	CASRTQETQYF	TGCGCCAGCAGGACCCAAGAGACCCAGTACTTC
NA	TRBD2	TRBV27	TRBJ2-7	CASSPGLARQYF	TGTGCCAGCAGTCCCGGACTAGCTCGGCAGTACTTC
NA	TRBD1	TRBV6-5	TRBJ1-6	CASSIRDRGNSPLHF	TGTGCCAGCAGTATTAGGGACAGGGGAAATTCACCCCTCCACTTT
NA	NA	TRBV7-3	TRBJ1-2	CASSLGRARGHYGYTF	TGCGCCAGCAGCCTGGGGAGGGCGAGGGGTCACTATGGCTACACCTTC
once	NA	TRBV28	TRBJ2-6	CASSETGGQLSGANVLTF	TGTGCCAGCAGTGAGACCGGGGGTCAGCTCTCTGGGGCCAACGTCCTGACTTTC
NA	NA	TRBV18	TRBJ2-7	CASSPPSGRSYEQYF	TGTGCCAGCTCACCACCAAGCGGACGCTCCTACGAGCAGTACTTC
NA	NA	TRBV28	TRBJ1-4	CASSRVNRDGGFF	TGTGCCAGCAGCCGGGTAAACAGGGACGGGGGATTTTTT
once	NA	TRBV2	TRBJ1-5	CASSGTPYQPQHF	TGTGCCAGCAGTGGGACGCCTTATCAGCCCCAGCATTTT
NA	TRBD2	TRBV5-1	TRBJ2-7	CASSWGPGSGGAGEQYF	TGCGCCAGCAGCTGGGGCCCGGGCAGCGGGGGGGCGGGCGAGCAGTACTTC
NA	NA	TRBV6-1	TRBJ2-5	CASRPSPGRETQYF	TGTGCCAGCAGACCCAGCCCCGGACGGGAGACCCAGTACTTC
NA	NA	TRBV4-3	TRBJ2-3	CASSQVGSTDTQYF	TGCGCCAGCAGCCAAGTCGGTAGCACAGATACGCAGTATTTT
NA	NA	TRBV4-1	TRBJ1-2	CASSQERGNYGYTF	TGCGCCAGCAGCCAAGAACGCGGTAACTATGGCTACACCTTC
NA	NA	TRBV5-1	TRBJ1-1	CASSMDTEAFF	TGCGCCAGCAGCATGGACACTGAAGCTTTCTTT
NA	NA	TRBV2	TRBJ2-7	CADRDFSYEQYF	TGTGCCGATCGGGACTTCTCCTACGAGCAGTACTTC
once	NA	TRBV6-4	TRBJ1-1	CASSWSLGTEAFF	TGTGCCAGCAGTTGGAGCCTCGGCACTGAAGCTTTCTTT
NA	NA	TRBV5-1	TRBJ2-3	CASSFSPSDRSTDTQYF	TGCGCCAGCAGCTTCTCCCCTTCTGACAGGAGCACAGATACGCAGTATTTT
NA	TRBD1	TRBV5-5	TRBJ2-5	CASSLGTGVIGETQYF	TGTGCCAGCAGCTTGGGGACAGGGGTAATAGGAGAGACCCAGTACTTC
NA	TRBD1	TRBV11-1	TRBJ1-2	CASSPGQDYGYTF	TGTGCCAGCAGCCCGGGACAGGATTATGGCTACACCTTC
NA	NA	TRBV2	TRBJ1-6	CASSPGLDSPLHF	TGTGCCAGCAGCCCTGGGCTGGATTCACCCCTCCACTTT
NA	NA	TRBV28	TRBJ2-3	CASSLSLRIGDTQYF	TGTGCCAGCAGTTTATCCCTAAGGATAGGAGATACGCAGTATTTT
once	NA	TRBV30	TRBJ2-3	CAWTREGDTQYF	TGTGCCTGGACAAGGGAAGGGGATACGCAGTATTTT
NA	TRBD1	TRBV5-1	TRBJ2-5	CASSLGTGGKQETQYF	TGCGCCAGCAGCTTGGGGACAGGGGGAAAACAAGAGACCCAGTACTTC
NA	TRBD1	TRBV6-6	TRBJ2-2	CASRGGTGYTGELFF	TGTGCCAGCAGGGGGGGGACAGGGTACACCGGGGAGCTGTTTTTT
NA	NA	TRBV7-2	TRBJ2-2	CASSPGTGRGTGELFF	TGTGCCAGCAGCCCCGGGACGGGCCGTGGCACCGGGGAGCTGTTTTTT
NA	TRBD1	TRBV27	TRBJ1-2	CASSLRQGASYYGYTF	TGTGCCAGCAGCCTTAGACAGGGGGCGTCGTACTATGGCTACACCTTC
NA	TRBD1	TRBV2	TRBJ1-5	CASSVEGALGQPQHF	TGTGCCAGCAGTGTCGAGGGGGCCTTGGGTCAGCCCCAGCATTTT
once	NA	TRBV7-2	TRBJ2-1	CASSLVWTLRDEQFF	TGTGCCAGCAGCTTAGTTTGGACTCTGAGGGATGAGCAGTTCTTC
NA	TRBD1	TRBV6-6	TRBJ1-2	CASSTPGQGFGYTF	TGTGCCAGCAGTACTCCGGGACAGGGTTTTGGCTACACCTTC
NA	TRBD2	TRBV5-5	TRBJ2-3	CASSPLAGRRDTQYF	TGTGCCAGCAGCCCTCTAGCGGGGCGAAGAGATACGCAGTATTTT
NA	TRBD1	TRBV5-1	TRBJ2-2	CASSTRTGANTGELFF	TGCGCCAGCAGCACTCGGACAGGGGCGAACACCGGGGAGCTGTTTTTT
NA	NA	TRBV12-5	TRBJ1-2	CASGLGSRNYGYTF	TGTGCTAGTGGTTTGGGTTCAAGAAACTATGGCTACACCTTC
few	NA	TRBV2	TRBJ1-6	CATGEQGLPLKPLHF	TGTGCCACGGGGGAACAGGGCCTTCCCTTGAAGCCCCTCCACTTT
NA	TRBD1	TRBV27	TRBJ1-5	CASSGGSGGAGQPQHF	TGTGCCAGCAGTGGGGGGTCAGGGGGCGCGGGTCAGCCCCAGCATTTT
NA	TRBD1	TRBV7-9	TRBJ2-1	CASSLVGTGNEQFF	TGTGCCAGCAGCTTAGTAGGGACAGGGAATGAGCAGTTCTTC
once	NA	TRBV18	TRBJ2-5	CASSPPSSRTQYF	TGTGCCAGCTCACCACCGTCTTCCAGGACCCAGTACTTC